The present TCR beta chain was sequenced within a study of PD-L1 blockade in urothelial cancer. Time point noted: pretreatment peripheral blood. Using immunoSEQ multiplex PCR, the repertoire was profiled, and TCRdb retains in-frame clones only, with some absent. This sample has roughly 51,000 clones, with about four fifths found just once. J was trimmed by 6 bases and V by 4 bases; bases with no gene match: 6. This CDR3 is built from 14 residues. Germline-derived CDR1 and CDR2 are SGHVS and FNYEAQ. The rearrangement joins TRBV7-6 to TRBJ2-3, with 8 bases aligning to TRBD1. The clonotype was recovered from a man in his 70s with urothelial cancer. The sequencing used PBMCs, collected around atezolizumab (anti-PD-L1) treatment. This CDR3 is CASSSGQVADTQYF. Written as DNA, the CDR3 is TGTGCCAGCAGCTCGGGACAGGTTGCTGATACGCAGTATTTT. Full variable domain (rest looked up from reference TRBV7-6 and TRBJ2-3): GAGVSQSPRYKVTKRGQDVALRCDPISGHVSLYWYRQALGQGPEFLTYFNYEAQQDKSGLPNDRFSAERPEGSISTLTIQRTEQRDSAMYRCASSSGQVADTQYFGPGTRLTVL.